The present entry profiles one T cell receptor beta chain with its context. Its antigen is currently unknown. V was pared by 5 bases and J by 7 bases, with 3 bases of the junction left unmatched. CDR3 size: 14 residues. Germline V gene data show CDR1 as SGHNT and CDR2 as YENEEA. Sequencing of TCR beta CDR3 used immunoSEQ survey depth. Produced via immunoSEQ multiplex PCR; TCRdb's table is partial and in-frame only. The profile shows about 6,300 clones, around two thirds of them singletons. The record originates from a study of CD8 T cell repertoires and HIV-1 epitope variants. About the study: T cells were stimulated with Twenty-five Gag and Nef peptides separately. An uncultured baseline aliquot held 1M T cells.

The chain joins TRBV11-3 to TRBJ2-1, with TRBD2 matching over 12 bases. Sequenced: cultured CD8+ T cells derived from PBMCs. This sequence originates from a male donor with HIV. The CDR3: CASSLAGGTNEQFF. CDR3 sequence (DNA): TGTGCCAGCAGCCTAGCGGGGGGGACGAATGAGCAGTTCTTC.